Each of the 5 T cell receptor beta chains below was sequenced from the same sample in a study of human T cells and chemical hapten exposure. One entry per CDR3 protein results from TCRdb running MiXCR on the RACE reads. Of 40,000 or so distinct CDR3 sequences listed, 9.5% to 10% are singletons. As to time point: patch test 2, 6 weeks after DPC sensitization. Treatment: therapeutic diphenylcyclopropenone sensitization with weekly scalp DPC. The total RNA was obtained from whole blood that was not fractionated. Sequences were derived from whole blood, sampled in connection with sensitization to the hapten diphenylcyclopropenone (DPC). These receptors were obtained from a woman aged 25 to 39 with alopecia areata. Some clones in this sample may be carry-over from other donors' samples.

This clonotype was counted at least ten times. The genes are TRBV28 and TRBJ2-7; D call uncertain. The CDR3 runs 14 residues. Germline V CDR1 and CDR2: MDHEN, SYDVKM. V was shortened by 10 bases and J by 4 bases, with 20 bases between the two germline ends. The CDR3 protein is CATRLSAVRYEQYF. In DNA, the CDR3 is TGTGCCACCCGCCTCAGTGCAGTTCGGTACGAGCAGTACTTC.

The rearrangement links TRBV28 to TRBJ2-7; 9 positions agree with TRBD2. The length of the CDR3 is 19 residues. Trimming removed 2 bases from V and 0 bases from J; junction bases left unmatched: 14. CDR1 MDHEN and CDR2 SYDVKM come from the germline V gene. This CDR3 reads CASSLPLAGPPASSYEQYF. The CDR3 coding sequence is TGTGCCAGCAGTTTACCCCTAGCGGGGCCCCCCGCTAGCTCCTACGAGCAGTACTTC.

This clonotype was detected a few times. The V call is TRBV7-9, the J call TRBJ1-4; D not certain. The V gene's germline CDR1 is SEHNR and CDR2 FQNEAQ (reference sequence). V was pared by 8 bases and J by 0 bases, with 10 bases between. This CDR3 comprises 14 residues. The CDR3 loop is CASGGVATNEKLFF. The DNA for the CDR3 is TGTGCCAGCGGCGGGGTAGCAACTAATGAAAAACTGTTTTTT.

This clonotype was picked up a small number of times. V and J are TRBV6-2 or TRBV6-3 and TRBJ2-7; 10 bases line up with TRBD1. Germline lookup yields CDR1 MNHEY and CDR2 SVGEGT. The CDR3 loop spans 15 amino acids. J gave up 1 base and V 4 bases, and 4 bases lay outside the gene matches. The CDR3 protein is CASSLTGGQSYEQYF. The CDR3 coding sequence is TGTGCCAGCAGTTTGACAGGGGGCCAATCCTACGAGCAGTACTTC.

This clonotype was seen a handful of times. V usage is TRBV6-4 and J usage is TRBJ2-2; TRBD1 agrees at 9 bases. Germline V gene lookup returns CDR1 MRHNA and CDR2 SNTAGT. The CDR3 has 14 residues. Trimming took 4 bases from V and 4 from J; bases not matched to a gene: 1. CDR3 sequence (DNA): TGTGCCAGCAGTGTGGGACAGGGCACCGGGGAGCTGTTTTTT. Its protein is CASSVGQGTGELFF.